What follows describes a single T cell receptor (beta chain). Original methodology: Using reference gene primer amplification, nucleated cell counts were estimated. This table comes from immunoSEQ multiplex PCR, and its TCRdb copy is limited to in-frame clones, with some not included. That table supplies the V and J calls and clone size; D and trimming were determined from the DNA. The repertoire has around 23,000 clones, about 89% of them found once; the top ten carry about 19%. The record originates from a study of blood T cell repertoires in COVID-19. The CDR3 consists of 15 residues. Trimming took 1 base from V and 0 from J, leaving 10 bases between them. The germline V gene has CDR1 SGHTA and CDR2 FQGNSA.

The sequence derives from an older man with active COVID-19. The sequenced sample was peripheral blood. This chain links TRBV7-2 with TRBJ2-7; D possibly corresponds to TRBD2 (6 bases). The CDR3, as DNA: TGTGCCAGCAGCTTAGACGGAGGGTTCTCCTACGAGCAGTACTTC. The encoded protein is CASSLDGGFSYEQYF.